Listed here are 30 T cell receptor beta chains from one sample, sequenced in a study of regulatory T cells in long-lasting Graves disease. Documented time point: newly diagnosed GD, antithyroid drugs for less than 3 months. PBMC RNA was the source of the TCR library. Arm-PCR with iRepertoire HTBI primers amplified the CDR3 regions for these TCR beta libraries. TCRdb passed the multiplex PCR reads through MiXCR, listing each CDR3 protein once. Of under 450,000 distinct CDR3 sequences in the sample, about 17% were seen once. A further study also used this sample, focusing on T cells in Graves' hyperthyroidism and ophthalmopathy.

The source was peripheral blood mononuclear cells (PBMCs), collected at new diagnosis, from a patient treated with antithyroid drugs. The origin of the receptors is a woman between 18 and 30 years old with Graves disease.

This clonotype occurred a few times. The V call is TRBV15, the J call TRBJ1-1; D unclear. This CDR3 spans 16 amino acids. Germline V lookup: CDR1 LNHNV, CDR2 YYDKDF (reference sequence). The ends were cut back, 1 base at V and 0 bases at J, with 12 bases in the middle. The CDR3 loop is CATSRVGGIMNTEAFF. CDR3 DNA: TGTGCCACCAGCAGAGTGGGAGGGATCATGAACACTGAAGCTTTCTTT. The full variable domain, its missing parts supplied by reference TRBV15 and TRBJ1-1, is DAMVIQNPRYQVTQFGKPVTLSCSQTLNHNVMYWYQQKSSQAPKLLFHYYDKDFNNEADTPDNFQSRRPNTSFCFLDIRSPGLGDTAMYLCATSRVGGIMNTEAFFGQGTRLTVV.

This clonotype has at least ten counts. This chain uses TRBV11-2 with TRBJ1-1; 7 bases agree with TRBD1. The ends lost 0 bases at V and 1 base at J; junction bases unmatched: 5. In germline, CDR1 is SGHAT, CDR2 FQNNGV. The length of the CDR3 is 16 residues. The CDR3 is CASSLDLQGPNTEAFF. DNA for the CDR3: TGTGCCAGCAGCTTAGATTTACAGGGGCCGAACACTGAAGCTTTCTTT.

This clonotype was detected many times. The chain uses TRBV29-1 and TRBJ1-2; 9 bases fit TRBD1. The CDR3 is 14 amino acids. CDR1 SQVTM and CDR2 ANQGSEA come from the germline V gene. V trimming: 4 bases; J trimming: 5 bases; junction bases outside the gene matches: 8. Here the CDR3 reads CSVGLTGGAYGYTF. CDR3 nucleotide sequence: TGCAGCGTTGGCTTAACAGGGGGCGCTTATGGCTACACCTTC.

This clonotype was recorded at least ten times. The rearrangement joins TRBV24-1 to TRBJ1-5; TRBD1 aligns across 12 bases. The CDR3 runs to 15 residues. Per germline, CDR1 KGHDR and CDR2 SFDVKD. V shed 5 bases and J 6 bases; nucleotides not matched to a gene: 4. CDR3 in DNA: TGTGCCACCAGTGTGGGACAGGGGGCGGGTCAGCCCCAGCATTTT. This gives the protein CATSVGQGAGQPQHF.

This clonotype was picked up many times. Relative to the germline gene, one junction end is altered; a read error may explain this. V gene TRBV5-1 combines with J gene TRBJ1-2; no clear D. The CDR3 spans 11 residues. The V gene's germline CDR1 is SGHRS and CDR2 YFSETQ. CDR3 sequence: CASSSGYGYTF. CDR3 DNA sequence: TGTGCCAGCAGCTCGGGTTATGGCTACACCTTC.

This clonotype was counted ten times or more. This CDR3 is CASIGDRRLGGYTF. In nucleotides, the CDR3 is TGTGCCAGCATTGGGGACAGGCGGTTGGGCGGCTACACCTTC. This chain links TRBV6-1 with TRBJ1-2; the match to TRBD1 covers 8 bases. CDR3 length: 14 amino acids. V gave up 7 bases and J gave up 8 bases; unmatched junction bases: 12. In germline, CDR1 is MNHNS, CDR2 SASEGT.

The chain joins TRBV19 to TRBJ1-1, with 9 bases matching TRBD1. The ends lost 6 bases at V and 4 bases at J; junction bases unmatched: 9. The V gene's germline CDR1 is LNHDA and CDR2 SQIVND (reference sequence). The CDR3 is 15 residues long. The CDR3 sequence: CASRGHRGRVTEAFF. The CDR3 DNA reads TGTGCCAGTAGGGGCCACAGGGGGCGAGTCACTGAAGCTTTCTTT.

This clonotype was counted between two and nine times. The chain combines TRBV27 with TRBJ2-2; possibly TRBD1 for D (5 bases). This CDR3 has 14 residues. Trimming took off 2 bases at V and 8 bases at J, with 12 bases between the two ends. Germline V gene sequence: CDR1 MNHEY, CDR2 SMNVEV (reference sequence). DNA of the CDR3: TGTGCCAGCAGTTTAAAAGTAGGGGCTGGGGAGCTGTTTTTT. This translates into CASSLKVGAGELFF.

For this clonotype: A far larger clone is one nucleotide away, so this likely arose from a read error. The V call is TRBV2, the J call TRBJ2-5; no definite D call. The germline V gene encodes CDR1 SNHLY and CDR2 FYNNEI. This CDR3 has 11 amino acids. The CDR3 here is CASTEYNEQLF. In DNA form, the CDR3 reads TGTGCCAGCACGGAATACAATGAGCAGCTCTTC.

The chain joins TRBV10-1 to TRBJ1-1, with D hard to call. V lost 7 bases to trimming and J lost 3 bases, with 12 bases between them. Germline lookup yields CDR1 WNHNN and CDR2 SYGVQD (reference sequence). The CDR3 is 13 amino acids. The CDR3 reads CASTESYDTEAFF. In nucleotides, the CDR3 is TGCGCCAGCACTGAATCCTATGACACTGAAGCTTTCTTT.

The chain has TRBV7-3 and TRBJ2-3; 8 nucleotides match TRBD1. The germline V gene encodes CDR1 SGHTA and CDR2 FQGTGA. V lost 4 bases, J lost 5 bases, and 5 bases stayed unmatched. CDR3 size: 14 residues. CDR3 in DNA: TGTGCCAGCAGCTCCCAGGGGGCGCAAGATACGCAGTATTTT. Residues: CASSSQGAQDTQYF.

The sample holds many counts of this clonotype. This sequence joins TRBV3-1 and TRBJ2-7; 7 bases are a match to TRBD2. This CDR3 comprises 16 residues. The V gene's germline CDR1 is LGHDT and CDR2 YNNKEL (reference sequence). The junction had 6 bases not matched to a gene; V was cut back by 1 base and J by 0 bases. The CDR3 here is CASSQGWGGPSYEQYF. The DNA for the CDR3 is TGTGCCAGCAGCCAAGGCTGGGGGGGACCCTCCTACGAGCAGTACTTC.

This clonotype was counted only a few times. This chain links TRBV12-3 or TRBV12-4 with TRBJ1-3; D possibly corresponds to TRBD1 (5 bases). The CDR3 runs 15 residues. The ends were cut back, 7 bases at V and 0 bases at J, with 13 bases in the middle. CDR3 bases: TGTGCCAGCACCATACTGGACACCTCTGGAAACACCATATATTTT. It specifies CASTILDTSGNTIYF.

This clonotype was recorded at least ten times. This chain joins TRBV3-1 and TRBJ2-1; the match to TRBD2 covers 7 bases. J gave up 10 bases and V 3 bases, and 9 bases lay outside the gene matches. CDR3 length: 14 amino acids. Germline CDR1 reads LGHDT; CDR2 reads YNNKEL (reference sequence). CDR3 DNA: TGTGCCAGCAGCCAGCCGACCAAGCGGGGCGAGCAGTTCTTC. Translated: CASSQPTKRGEQFF.

This clonotype was seen many times. V gene TRBV4-1 combines with J gene TRBJ1-1, with D unclear. Germline V gives CDR1 MGHRA, CDR2 YSYEKL. V gave up 0 bases and J gave up 0 bases, with 20 bases separating them. This CDR3 has 19 residues. The CDR3, as DNA: TGCGCCAGCAGCCAAGATAGAGGGTCACGAGCAGTAATGAACACTGAAGCTTTCTTT. Its translation is CASSQDRGSRAVMNTEAFF.

V is TRBV5-1 and J is TRBJ2-7, with TRBD2 matching 8 bases. V lost 5 bases and J lost 0; bases outside the gene matches: 4. Germline CDR1 SGHRS, CDR2 YFSETQ. The CDR3 has 14 residues. CDR3 sequence (DNA): TGCGCCAGCAGGCGGGAGGACAGCTCCTACGAGCAGTACTTC. Amino acid sequence: CASRREDSSYEQYF.

The genes are TRBV6-1 and TRBJ2-3, with TRBD2 matching 10 bases. With 5 bases clipped from V and 7 bases from J, the junction kept 6 bases outside the gene matches. CDR3 length equals 14 residues. Germline V gives CDR1 MNHNS, CDR2 SASEGT. The CDR3 here is CASSQREGLNTQYF. The CDR3, as DNA: TGTGCCAGCAGTCAGCGGGAGGGCCTCAATACGCAGTATTTT.

The chain employs TRBV20-1 and TRBJ1-2, with D possibly matching TRBD1 (5 bases). CDR1 is DFQATT, CDR2 SNEGSKA, per germline (reference sequence). The CDR3 runs to 13 residues. CDR3 loop: CRVGRTSNYGYTF. CDR3 DNA sequence: TGCAGAGTGGGACGGACCTCTAACTATGGCTACACCTTC.

The rearrangement links TRBV12-3 or TRBV12-4 to TRBJ2-1; a possible D gene is TRBD1 (6 bases). V was cut by 3 bases and J by 5 bases, with 20 bases left in between. This CDR3 has 17 residues. The CDR3 spells CASSLRAVQGNHNEQFF. CDR3 bases: TGTGCCAGCAGTTTGAGGGCGGTACAGGGAAACCACAATGAGCAGTTCTTC.

About this clonotype itself: The conserved final phenylalanine or tryptophan is absent from the CDR3, which likely points to a read error. The chain employs TRBV9 and TRBJ1-6, with TRBD1 as a possible D gene (5 bases). The CDR3 extends over 15 amino acids. CDR1 is SGDLS and CDR2 is YYNGEE in the germline V gene. The V end was cut by 4 bases, the J end by 6 bases, with 14 bases between. CDR3 nucleotide sequence: TGTGCCAGCAGCAATACCCAGGGTGGTAATTCACCCCTCCACTCT. Its translation is CASSNTQGGNSPLHS.

This clonotype was detected a few times. This chain connects TRBV9 to TRBJ2-3; D is perhaps TRBD1 (6 bases). The CDR3 contains 17 residues. In germline, CDR1 is SGDLS, CDR2 YYNGEE. The V end lost 0 bases, the J end lost 0 bases, and 14 bases lay between the germline ends. In DNA form, the CDR3 reads TGTGCCAGCAGCGTAGGGGGGCGGAGCCGGAGCACAGATACGCAGTATTTT. It yields the protein CASSVGGRSRSTDTQYF.

This clonotype has a count of ten or more. The chain is built from TRBV20-1 and TRBJ2-7; D may be TRBD2 (6 bases). The germline CDR1 and CDR2 sequences are DFQATT and SNEGSKA (reference sequence). The CDR3 extends over 16 amino acids. Trimming left V 0 bases short and J 0 bases short, with 15 bases between. CDR3 DNA: TGCAGTGCTAGAGATCAAGCGGGTCCGGTCTCCTACGAGCAGTACTTC. Translated: CSARDQAGPVSYEQYF.

The chain carries TRBV24-1 and TRBJ1-1; TRBD1 aligns across 11 bases. The ends lost 6 bases at V and 11 bases at J; junction bases unmatched: 10. Germline CDR1 KGHDR, CDR2 SFDVKD. The length of the CDR3 is 14 residues. For the CDR3, the DNA is TGTGCCACCAGTCCTCCCGGGACAGGGGGTAGGGCTTTCTTT. Its translation: CATSPPGTGGRAFF.

V is TRBV3-1 and J is TRBJ2-1, with D perhaps TRBD1 (6 bases). V was trimmed by 6 bases and J by 9 bases, leaving 15 bases between them. This CDR3 has 13 amino acids. In germline, CDR1 is LGHDT, CDR2 YNNKEL (reference sequence). CDR3 DNA: TGTGCCAGCAGGCCGGGGACATGGCGTGAGCAGTTCTTC. Its protein is CASRPGTWREQFF.

This clonotype has only a few counts. The chain is built from TRBV27 and TRBJ2-6; 7 nucleotides align to TRBD1. V was clipped by 5 bases and J by 2 bases; unmatched bases: 18. Germline assignment: CDR1 MNHEY and CDR2 SMNVEV (reference sequence). The CDR3 runs to 20 residues. The CDR3 DNA reads TGTGCCAGCAGTCTCTCTTTGACAGGGTTTTGGGTGGCTGGGGCCAACGTCCTGACTTTC. Protein product: CASSLSLTGFWVAGANVLTF.

V usage is TRBV4-1 and J usage is TRBJ2-7; 14 nucleotides align to TRBD2. Germline CDR1 is MGHRA and CDR2 is YSYEKL. The J segment lost 0 bases and the V segment lost 8 bases, leaving 6 bases of the junction unmatched. The CDR3 covers 16 residues. CDR3 protein: CASGPGLAGVSYEQYF. Here the CDR3 DNA reads TGCGCCAGCGGCCCGGGACTAGCGGGAGTCTCCTACGAGCAGTACTTC.

This clonotype was seen ten or more times. The chain has TRBV5-1 and TRBJ2-7, with a weak D call TRBD2 (6 bases). In germline, CDR1 is SGHRS, CDR2 YFSETQ. Trimming took off 4 bases at V and 3 bases at J, with 14 bases between the two ends. The CDR3 covers 14 residues. The CDR3 DNA follows: TGCGCCAGCAGCGCGGGGCTAGAGAGCTACGAGCAGTACTTC. Protein: CASSAGLESYEQYF.

A few counts support this clonotype. J is TRBJ2-1 and V is TRBV9; TRBD2 aligns across 7 bases. CDR1 SGDLS and CDR2 YYNGEE come from the germline V gene. V shed 3 bases, J shed 2 bases, and the junction held 8 bases outside the gene matches. This CDR3 contains 16 residues. The CDR3, as DNA: TGTGCCAGCAGCGATGGGAGGCGGGGGACCTACAATGAGCAGTTCTTC. Translating it yields CASSDGRRGTYNEQFF.

J is TRBJ1-4 and V is TRBV4-1; D remains ambiguous. CDR1 MGHRA and CDR2 YSYEKL come from the germline V gene. V was cut by 4 bases and J by 7 bases, with 10 bases left in between. The CDR3 runs to 13 residues. The CDR3 loop reads CASSPSRAEKLFF. For the CDR3, the DNA is TGCGCCAGCAGCCCGAGTAGGGCTGAAAAACTGTTTTTT.

This clonotype was observed many times. The chain has TRBV12-3 or TRBV12-4 and TRBJ1-5, with D unclear. CDR3 length: 15 amino acids. Trimming pared 5 bases from V and 3 bases from J, leaving 14 bases between. The CDR3 loop is CASSTAARHNQPQHF. CDR3 bases: TGTGCCAGCAGTACCGCCGCACGGCACAATCAGCCCCAGCATTTT.